This TCR beta chain was sequenced during a study of control samples from healthy donors and cancer patients. Data came from immunoSEQ multiplex PCR; TCRdb stores just in-frame clones and leaves some out. The repertoire includes 170,000 or so clones, approximately 94% of them detected once, and 7.5% to 8.5% sits in the top ten. The CDR3 length is 15 residues. Between the trimmed V and J ends, which lost 5 bases and 3 bases, there was a span of 16 bases. Germline-derived CDR1 and CDR2 are MNHEY and SMNVEV (reference sequence). The receptor comes from a woman aged 40 to 50 in good health. Sequencing was carried out using blood. The chain uses TRBV27 and TRBJ1-1; TRBD1 is a possible D gene (6 bases). The CDR3 here is CASSTARGLDTEAFF. The CDR3 nucleotides are TGTGCCAGCAGTACCGCCCGGGGGCTGGACACTGAAGCTTTCTTT.